This T cell receptor beta chain was recorded in a study of T-cell reconstitution after alpha-beta-depleted transplantation in children. This clonotype showed up many times. The CDR3 is made up of 13 amino acids. Looked up from germline, CDR1 is SGHRS and CDR2 is YFSETQ. V was pared by 5 bases and J by 9 bases, with 15 bases between. Unique molecular identifiers were used to barcode this TCRbeta library. In TCRdb, the PCR reads were re-called with MiXCR into one record per CDR3 protein. The sample carries roughly 200,000 distinct CDR3 sequences, roughly 15% recorded once. The V call is TRBV5-1, the J call TRBJ2-1; tentatively, D is TRBD2 (6 bases). Sequencing was performed on PBMCs from the stem cell graft donor, taken from the stem cell graft. The TCR was taken from a human donor who donated a stem cell graft to a child with acute lymphoblastic leukemia. The CDR3 spells CASRRDWRGEQFF. CDR3 nucleotide sequence: TGCGCCAGCAGACGAGACTGGCGGGGTGAGCAGTTCTTC.